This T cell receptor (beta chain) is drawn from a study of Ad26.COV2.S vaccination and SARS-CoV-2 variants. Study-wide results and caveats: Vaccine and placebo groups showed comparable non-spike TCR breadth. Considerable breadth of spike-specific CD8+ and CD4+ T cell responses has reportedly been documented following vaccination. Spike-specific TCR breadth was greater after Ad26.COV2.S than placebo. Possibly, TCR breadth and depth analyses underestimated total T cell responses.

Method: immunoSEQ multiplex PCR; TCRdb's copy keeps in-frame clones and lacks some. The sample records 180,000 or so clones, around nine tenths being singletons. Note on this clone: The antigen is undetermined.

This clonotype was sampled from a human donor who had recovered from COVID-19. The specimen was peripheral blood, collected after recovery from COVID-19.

DNA for the CDR3: TGCAGTGCTAGTAGGGGGAATGAGCAGTTCTTC. Translating gives CSASRGNEQFF. The chain employs TRBV20-1 and TRBJ2-1, with TRBD1 as a possible D gene (6 bases). CDR1 DFQATT and CDR2 SNEGSKA come from the germline V gene (reference sequence). CDR3 length: 11 amino acids. The V and J ends lost 3 bases and 7 bases respectively, with 7 bases between them.